Detailed here is one T cell receptor beta chain. Its antigen is as yet unknown. The assay was immunoSEQ multiplex PCR, and TCRdb's table has in-frame clones only and misses some. The repertoire holds 45,000 to 60,000 clones, 90% seen once, with around 5% in the top ten. The source of the sample is a study of OX40 agonist ivuxolimab in advanced cancers. Study-level information: Hepatocellular carcinoma, melanoma, renal cell or head and neck cancer was diagnosed in the dose-escalation patients. Checkpoint inhibitors had been given previously to under 50% of patients. The study's findings and limits: In the 0.1-3.0 mg/kg groups, partial responders showed among the lowest expansion. Expanded peripheral T-cell antigen specificity went undetermined.

CDR3 length equals 15 residues. V was trimmed by 7 bases and J by 1 base, leaving 16 bases between them. Germline V gives CDR1 SNHLY, CDR2 FYNNEI. The rearrangement joins TRBV2 to TRBJ1-2; tentative D call: TRBD1 (5 bases). This TCR was sampled from an adult with an advanced solid tumor such as melanoma, head and neck, liver or kidney cancer. The material was CD4+ or CD8+ T cells sorted from blood, obtained in a trial of the OX40 agonist ivuxolimab. CDR3 amino acids: CASILGGGYNYGYTF. CDR3 in DNA: TGTGCCAGCATTCTCGGGGGGGGATATAACTATGGCTACACCTTC.